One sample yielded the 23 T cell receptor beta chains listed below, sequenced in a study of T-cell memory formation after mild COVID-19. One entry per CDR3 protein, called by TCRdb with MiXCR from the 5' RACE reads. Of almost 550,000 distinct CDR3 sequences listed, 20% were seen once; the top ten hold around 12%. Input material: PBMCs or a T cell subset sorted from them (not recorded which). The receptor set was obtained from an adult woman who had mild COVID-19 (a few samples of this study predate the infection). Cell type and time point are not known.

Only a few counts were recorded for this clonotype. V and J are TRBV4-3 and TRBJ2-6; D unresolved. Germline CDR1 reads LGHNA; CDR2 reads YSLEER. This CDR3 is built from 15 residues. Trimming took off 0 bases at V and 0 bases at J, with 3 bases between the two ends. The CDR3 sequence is CASSQDRSGANVLTF. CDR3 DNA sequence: TGCGCCAGCAGCCAAGATCGCTCTGGGGCCAACGTCCTGACTTTC.

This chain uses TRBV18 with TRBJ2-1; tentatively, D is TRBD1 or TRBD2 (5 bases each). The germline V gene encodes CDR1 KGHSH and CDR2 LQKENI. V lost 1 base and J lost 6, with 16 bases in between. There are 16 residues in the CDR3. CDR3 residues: CASSPLGAAAGNEQFF. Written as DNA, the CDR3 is TGTGCCAGCTCACCACTCGGGGCCGCCGCTGGCAATGAGCAGTTCTTC.

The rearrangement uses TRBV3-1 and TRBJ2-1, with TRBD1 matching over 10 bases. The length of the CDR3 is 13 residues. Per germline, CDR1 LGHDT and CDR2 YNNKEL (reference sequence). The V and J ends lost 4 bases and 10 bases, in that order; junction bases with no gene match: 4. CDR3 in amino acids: CASSLRTGGEQFF. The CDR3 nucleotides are TGTGCCAGCAGCCTCAGGACAGGGGGAGAGCAGTTCTTC.

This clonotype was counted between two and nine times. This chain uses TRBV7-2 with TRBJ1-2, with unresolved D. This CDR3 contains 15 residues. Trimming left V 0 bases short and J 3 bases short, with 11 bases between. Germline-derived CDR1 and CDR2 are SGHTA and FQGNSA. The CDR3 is CASSLAFTQDYGYTF. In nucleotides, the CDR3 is TGTGCCAGCAGCTTAGCTTTCACCCAAGACTATGGCTACACCTTC.

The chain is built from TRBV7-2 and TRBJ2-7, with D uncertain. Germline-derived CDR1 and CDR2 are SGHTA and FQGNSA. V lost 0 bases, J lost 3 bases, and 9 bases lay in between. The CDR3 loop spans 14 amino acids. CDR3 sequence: CASSLAGRYYEQYF. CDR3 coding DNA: TGTGCCAGCAGCTTAGCGGGCAGGTACTACGAGCAGTACTTC.

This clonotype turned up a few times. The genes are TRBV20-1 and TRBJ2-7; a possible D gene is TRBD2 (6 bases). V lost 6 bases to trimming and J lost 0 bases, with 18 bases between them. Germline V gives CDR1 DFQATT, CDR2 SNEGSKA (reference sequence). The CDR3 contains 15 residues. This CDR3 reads CSASGGTGPSYEQYF. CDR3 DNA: TGCAGTGCCTCAGGAGGGACCGGGCCCTCCTACGAGCAGTACTTC.

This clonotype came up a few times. CDR3: CATSPRGHDNEQFF. The CDR3 DNA reads as TGTGCCACCAGTCCCAGGGGGCATGACAATGAGCAGTTCTTC. The V and J genes are TRBV24-1 and TRBJ2-1; 8 bases line up with TRBD1. This CDR3 comprises 14 residues. V gave up 6 bases and J gave up 5 bases; unmatched junction bases: 5. Germline V CDR1 and CDR2: KGHDR, SFDVKD.

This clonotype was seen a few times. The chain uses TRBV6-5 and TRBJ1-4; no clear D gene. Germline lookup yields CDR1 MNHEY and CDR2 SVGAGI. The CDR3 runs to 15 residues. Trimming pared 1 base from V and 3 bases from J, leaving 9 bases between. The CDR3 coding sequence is TGTGCCAGCAGTTACTTGAGGACGGCTAATGAAAAACTGTTTTTT. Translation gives CASSYLRTANEKLFF.

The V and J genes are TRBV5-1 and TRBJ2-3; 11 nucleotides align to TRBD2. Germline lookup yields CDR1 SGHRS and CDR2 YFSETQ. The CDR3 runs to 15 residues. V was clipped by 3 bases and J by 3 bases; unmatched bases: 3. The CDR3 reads CASSWLAGGTDTQYF. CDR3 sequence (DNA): TGCGCCAGCAGCTGGCTAGCGGGGGGTACAGATACGCAGTATTTT.

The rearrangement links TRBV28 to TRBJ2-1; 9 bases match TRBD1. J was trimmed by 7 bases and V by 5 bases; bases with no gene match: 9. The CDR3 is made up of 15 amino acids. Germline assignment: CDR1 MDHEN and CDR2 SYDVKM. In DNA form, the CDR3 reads TGTGCCAGCAGTCAAGGACAGGGGTTAGTTAATGAGCAGTTCTTC. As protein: CASSQGQGLVNEQFF.

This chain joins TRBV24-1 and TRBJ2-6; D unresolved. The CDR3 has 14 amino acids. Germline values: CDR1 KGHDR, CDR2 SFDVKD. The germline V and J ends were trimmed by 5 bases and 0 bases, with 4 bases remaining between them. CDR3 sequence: CATSVASGANVLTF. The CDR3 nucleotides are TGTGCCACCAGTGTCGCCTCTGGGGCCAACGTCCTGACTTTC.

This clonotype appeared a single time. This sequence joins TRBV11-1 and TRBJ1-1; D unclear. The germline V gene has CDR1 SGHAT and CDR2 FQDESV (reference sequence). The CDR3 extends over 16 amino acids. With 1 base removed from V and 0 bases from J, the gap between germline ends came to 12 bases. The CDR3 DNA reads TGTGCCAGCAGCTTAGTCACAGACTCTTTGAACACTGAAGCTTTCTTT. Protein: CASSLVTDSLNTEAFF.

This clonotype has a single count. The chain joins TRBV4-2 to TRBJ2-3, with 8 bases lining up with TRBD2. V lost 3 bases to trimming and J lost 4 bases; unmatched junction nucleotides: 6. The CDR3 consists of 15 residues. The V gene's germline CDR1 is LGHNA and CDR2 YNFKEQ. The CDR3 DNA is TGTGCCAGCAGCCATCGAGCGGGAGATCCAGATACGCAGTATTTT. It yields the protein CASSHRAGDPDTQYF.

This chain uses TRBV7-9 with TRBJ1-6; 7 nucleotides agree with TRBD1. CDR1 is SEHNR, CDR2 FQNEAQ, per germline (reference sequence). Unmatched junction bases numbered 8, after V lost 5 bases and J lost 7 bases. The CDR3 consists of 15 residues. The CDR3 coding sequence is TGTGCCAGCAGCCTGTCCGGGACAGAAAATTCACCCCTCCACTTT. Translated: CASSLSGTENSPLHF.

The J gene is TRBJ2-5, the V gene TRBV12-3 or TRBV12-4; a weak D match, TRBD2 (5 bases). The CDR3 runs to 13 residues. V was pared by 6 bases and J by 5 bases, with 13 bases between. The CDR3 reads CASRGSNRETQYF. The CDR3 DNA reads TGTGCCAGCAGGGGGAGCAATCGCGAGACCCAGTACTTC.

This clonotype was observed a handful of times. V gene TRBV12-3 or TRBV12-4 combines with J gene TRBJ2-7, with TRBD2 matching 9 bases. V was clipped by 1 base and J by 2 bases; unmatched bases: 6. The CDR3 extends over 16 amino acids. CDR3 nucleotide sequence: TGTGCCAGCAGTTTAGGTGTTAGCGGGGGTGCCTACGAGCAGTACTTC. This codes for CASSLGVSGGAYEQYF.

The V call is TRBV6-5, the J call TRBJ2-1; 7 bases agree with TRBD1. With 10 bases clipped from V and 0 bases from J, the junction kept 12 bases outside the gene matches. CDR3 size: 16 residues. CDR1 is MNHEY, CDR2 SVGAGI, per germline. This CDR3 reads CATGPIGGGSYNEQFF. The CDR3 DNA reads TGTGCCACAGGCCCCATAGGGGGCGGCTCCTACAATGAGCAGTTCTTC.

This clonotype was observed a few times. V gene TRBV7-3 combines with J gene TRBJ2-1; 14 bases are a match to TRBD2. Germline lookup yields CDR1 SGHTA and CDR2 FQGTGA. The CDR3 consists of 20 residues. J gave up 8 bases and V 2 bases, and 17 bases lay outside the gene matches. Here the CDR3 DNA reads TGTGCCAGCAGCTTATCTCCCCCGACTAGCGGGGGGGTAAAGGACCATGAGCAGTTCTTC. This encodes CASSLSPPTSGGVKDHEQFF.

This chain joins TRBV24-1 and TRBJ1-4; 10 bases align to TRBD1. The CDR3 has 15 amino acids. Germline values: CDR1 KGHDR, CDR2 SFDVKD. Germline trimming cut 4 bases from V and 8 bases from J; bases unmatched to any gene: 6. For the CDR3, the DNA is TGTGCCACCAGTGAATTCGACAGGGGGCAAGAAAAACTGTTTTTT. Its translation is CATSEFDRGQEKLFF.

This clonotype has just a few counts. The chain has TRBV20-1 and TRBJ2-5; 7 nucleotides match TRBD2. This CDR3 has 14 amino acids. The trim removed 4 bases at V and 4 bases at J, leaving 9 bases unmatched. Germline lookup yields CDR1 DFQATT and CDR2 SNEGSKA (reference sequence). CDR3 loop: CSAMVGGPTETQYF. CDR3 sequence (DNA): TGCAGTGCTATGGTGGGAGGGCCCACAGAGACCCAGTACTTC.

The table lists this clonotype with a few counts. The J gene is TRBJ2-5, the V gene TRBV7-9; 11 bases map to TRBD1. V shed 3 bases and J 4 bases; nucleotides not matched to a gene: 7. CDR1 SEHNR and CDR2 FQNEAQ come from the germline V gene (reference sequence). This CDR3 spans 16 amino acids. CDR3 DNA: TGTGCCAGCAGCTTGACGCGGGACAGGGGGGGAGAGACCCAGTACTTC. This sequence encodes CASSLTRDRGGETQYF.

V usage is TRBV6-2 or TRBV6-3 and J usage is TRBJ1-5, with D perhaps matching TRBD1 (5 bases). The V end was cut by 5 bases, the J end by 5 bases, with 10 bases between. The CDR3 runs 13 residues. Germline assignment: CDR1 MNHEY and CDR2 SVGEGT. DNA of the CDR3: TGTGCCAGCAGTGGGGCAGGATATCAGCCCCAGCATTTT. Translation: CASSGAGYQPQHF.

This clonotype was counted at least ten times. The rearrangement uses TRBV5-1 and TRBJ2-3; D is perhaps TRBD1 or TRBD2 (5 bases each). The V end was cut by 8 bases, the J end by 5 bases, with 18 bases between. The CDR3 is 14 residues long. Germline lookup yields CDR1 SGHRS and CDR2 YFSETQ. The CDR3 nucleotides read TGCGCCAGTACCCGGGACCAACCACAAGATACGCAGTATTTT. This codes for CASTRDQPQDTQYF.